Listed below are T cell receptor beta chains from one sample, sequenced in a study of shared clonotypes between healthy human individuals. The data were produced by immunoSEQ multiplex PCR, yet TCRdb's version contains in-frame clones alone and is incomplete. The sample records 2 million to 2.5 million clones, 85% to 95% being singletons. Sequencing was carried out using naive CD4+ T cells from PBMCs. These receptor sequences come from a man younger than 35 in good health. Some clones in this sample may be carry-over from other donors' samples. CDR3s include the opening cysteine and the closing phenylalanine or tryptophan. D genes are given only for firm matches. Not every row has a clone size; where given, it reads once, few, many or a size class.

TRBV6-5	TRBD2	-	TRBJ2-1	13	CASSRTRRDEQFF	TGTGCCAGCAGTCGGACTAGAAGGGATGAGCAGTTCTTC
TRBV14	-	-	TRBJ2-3	14	CASSQRQSTDTQYF	TGTGCCAGCAGCCAAAGGCAGAGCACAGATACGCAGTATTTT
TRBV2	-	few	TRBJ1-1	15	CASDASGPTGTEAFF	TGTGCCAGTGACGCCTCGGGTCCGACGGGCACTGAAGCTTTCTTT
TRBV28	-	-	TRBJ2-3	12	CASTTRKDTQYF	TGTGCCAGCACCACCAGGAAAGATACGCAGTATTTT
TRBV18	TRBD2	-	TRBJ2-1	17	CASSPESLSGRVNEQFF	TGTGCCAGCTCACCCGAATCTTTGAGCGGGAGGGTTAATGAGCAGTTCTTC
TRBV11-2	-	-	TRBJ2-3	13	CASRRTLADTQYF	TGTGCCAGCAGAAGAACGCTAGCGGATACGCAGTATTTT
TRBV28	-	-	TRBJ2-3	16	CASSLEQAIPTDTQYF	TGTGCCAGCAGTTTAGAGCAGGCAATCCCCACAGATACGCAGTATTTT
TRBV19	-	-	TRBJ2-4	18	CASSIDQGERRAKNIQYF	TGTGCCAGTAGTATAGATCAGGGCGAGAGGAGGGCCAAAAACATTCAGTACTTC
TRBV6-5	-	-	TRBJ2-7	13	CASSYSRGNEQYF	TGTGCCAGCAGTTACTCCCGGGGCAACGAGCAGTACTTC
TRBV27	-	-	TRBJ2-3	13	CASRRQLTDTQYF	TGTGCCAGCAGACGACAGTTAACAGATACGCAGTATTTT
TRBV5-1	-	-	TRBJ2-2	12	CASSLNTGELFF	TGCGCCAGCAGCCTGAACACCGGGGAGCTGTTTTTT
TRBV29-1	-	-	TRBJ2-5	13	CSSGTVSRETQYF	TGCAGCTCCGGTACCGTAAGCAGGGAGACCCAGTACTTC
TRBV7-9	TRBD2	-	TRBJ2-1	16	CASSLLAGGSYNEQFF	TGTGCCAGCAGCCTCTTAGCGGGAGGATCCTACAATGAGCAGTTCTTC